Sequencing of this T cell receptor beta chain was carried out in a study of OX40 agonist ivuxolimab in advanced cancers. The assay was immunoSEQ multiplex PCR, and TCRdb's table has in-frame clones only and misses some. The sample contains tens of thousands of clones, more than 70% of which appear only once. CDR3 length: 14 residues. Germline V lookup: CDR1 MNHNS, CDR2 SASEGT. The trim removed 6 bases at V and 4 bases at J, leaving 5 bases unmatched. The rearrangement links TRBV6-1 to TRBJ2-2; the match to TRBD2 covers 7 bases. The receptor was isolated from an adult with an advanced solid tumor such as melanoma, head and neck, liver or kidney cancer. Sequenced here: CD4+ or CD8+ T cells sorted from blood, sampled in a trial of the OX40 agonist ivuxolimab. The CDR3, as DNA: TGTGCCAGCAGAGGACTAGGGGTCACCGGGGAGCTGTTTTTT. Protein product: CASRGLGVTGELFF.